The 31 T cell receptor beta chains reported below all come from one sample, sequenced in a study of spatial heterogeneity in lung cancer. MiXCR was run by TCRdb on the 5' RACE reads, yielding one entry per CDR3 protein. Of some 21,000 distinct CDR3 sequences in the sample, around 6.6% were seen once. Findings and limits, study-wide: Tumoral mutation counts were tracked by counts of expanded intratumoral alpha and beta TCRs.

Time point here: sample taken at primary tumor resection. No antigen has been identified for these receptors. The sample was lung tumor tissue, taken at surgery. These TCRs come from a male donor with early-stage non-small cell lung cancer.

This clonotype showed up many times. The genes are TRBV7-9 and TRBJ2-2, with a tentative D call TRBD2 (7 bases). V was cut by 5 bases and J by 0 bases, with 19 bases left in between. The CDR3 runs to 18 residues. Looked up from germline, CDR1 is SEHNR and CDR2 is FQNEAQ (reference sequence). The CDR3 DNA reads TGTGCCAGCAGCCTCCCCAGGGGAGGGGCATCGAACACCGGGGAGCTGTTTTTT. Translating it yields CASSLPRGGASNTGELFF.

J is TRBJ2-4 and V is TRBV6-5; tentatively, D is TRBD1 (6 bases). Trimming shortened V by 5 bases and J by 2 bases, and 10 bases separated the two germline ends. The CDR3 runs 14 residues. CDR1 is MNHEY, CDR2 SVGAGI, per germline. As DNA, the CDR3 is TGTGCCAGCAGTAACAGGGCAACCAAAAACATTCAGTACTTC. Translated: CASSNRATKNIQYF.

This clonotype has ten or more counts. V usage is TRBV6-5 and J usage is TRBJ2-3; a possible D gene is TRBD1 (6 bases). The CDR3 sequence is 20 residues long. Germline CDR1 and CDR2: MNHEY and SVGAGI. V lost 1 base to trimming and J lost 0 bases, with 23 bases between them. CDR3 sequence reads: CASSYFNFRQASRSTDTQYF. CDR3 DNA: TGTGCCAGCAGTTACTTTAATTTTAGACAGGCTAGTAGAAGCACAGATACGCAGTATTTT.

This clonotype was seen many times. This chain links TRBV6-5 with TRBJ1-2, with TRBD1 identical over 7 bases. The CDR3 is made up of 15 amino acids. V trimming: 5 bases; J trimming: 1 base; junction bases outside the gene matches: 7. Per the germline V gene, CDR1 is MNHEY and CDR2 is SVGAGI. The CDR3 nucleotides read TGTGCCAGCAGTCGCCGGGACAGTCTTAACTATGGCTACACCTTC. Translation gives CASSRRDSLNYGYTF.

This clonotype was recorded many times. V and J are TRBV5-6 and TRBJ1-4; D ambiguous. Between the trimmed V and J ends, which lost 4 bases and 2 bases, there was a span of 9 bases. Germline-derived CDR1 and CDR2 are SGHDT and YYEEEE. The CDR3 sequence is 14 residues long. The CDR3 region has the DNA TGTGCCAGCAGCCCAGGACGGACTAATGAAAAACTGTTTTTT. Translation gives CASSPGRTNEKLFF.

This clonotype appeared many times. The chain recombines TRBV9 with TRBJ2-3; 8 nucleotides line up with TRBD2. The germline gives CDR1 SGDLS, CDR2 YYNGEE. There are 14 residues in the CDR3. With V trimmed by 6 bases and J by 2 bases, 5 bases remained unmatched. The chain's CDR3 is CASIQRENTDTQYF. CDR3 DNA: TGTGCCAGCATCCAGCGGGAGAACACAGATACGCAGTATTTT.

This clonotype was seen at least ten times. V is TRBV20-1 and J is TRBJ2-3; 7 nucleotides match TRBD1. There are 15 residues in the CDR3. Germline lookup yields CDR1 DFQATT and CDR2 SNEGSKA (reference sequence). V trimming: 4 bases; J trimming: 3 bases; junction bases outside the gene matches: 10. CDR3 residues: CSATSLQGRTDTQYF. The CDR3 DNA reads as TGCAGTGCTACCTCCTTACAGGGGCGGACAGATACGCAGTATTTT.

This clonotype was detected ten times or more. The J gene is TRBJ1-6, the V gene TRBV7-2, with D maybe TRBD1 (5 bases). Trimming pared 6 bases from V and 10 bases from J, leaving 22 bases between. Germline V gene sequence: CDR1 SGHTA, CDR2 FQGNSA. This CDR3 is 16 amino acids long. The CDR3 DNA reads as TGTGCCAGCAGTTTAACCCCACCTGACAGTCAATCACCCCTCCACTTT. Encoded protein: CASSLTPPDSQSPLHF. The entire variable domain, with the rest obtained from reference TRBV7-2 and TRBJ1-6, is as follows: GAGVSQSPSNKVTEKGKDVELRCDPISGHTALYWYRQSLGQGLEFLIYFQGNSAPDKSGLPSDRFSAERTGGSVSTLTIQRTQQEDSAVYLCASSLTPPDSQSPLHFGNGTRLTVT.

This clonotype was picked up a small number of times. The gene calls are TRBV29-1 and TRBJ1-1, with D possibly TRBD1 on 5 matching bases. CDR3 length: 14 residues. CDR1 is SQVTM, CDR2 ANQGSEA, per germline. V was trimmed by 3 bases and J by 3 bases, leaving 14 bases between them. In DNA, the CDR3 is TGCAGCGTTGACGTGGGGCCATCCTACACTGAAGCTTTCTTT. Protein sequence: CSVDVGPSYTEAFF.

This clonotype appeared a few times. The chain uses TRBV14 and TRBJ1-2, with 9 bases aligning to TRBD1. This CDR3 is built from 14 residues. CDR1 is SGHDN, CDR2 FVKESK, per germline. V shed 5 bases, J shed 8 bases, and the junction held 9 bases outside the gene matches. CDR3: CASSLLTGGAGYTF. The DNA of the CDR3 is TGTGCCAGCAGCTTACTAACAGGGGGCGCCGGCTACACCTTC.

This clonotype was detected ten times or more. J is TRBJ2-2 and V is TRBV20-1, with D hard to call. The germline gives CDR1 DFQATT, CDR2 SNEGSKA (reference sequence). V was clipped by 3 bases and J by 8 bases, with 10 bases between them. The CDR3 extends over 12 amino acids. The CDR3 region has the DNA TGCAGTGCTAGTGGGCCTGGGGGGGAGCTGTTTTTT. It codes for CSASGPGGELFF.

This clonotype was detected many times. CDR3 coding DNA: TGTGCCAGCAGTCAGACAGGGCGAAGAGCTTTCTTT. Translating gives CASSQTGRRAFF. This chain joins TRBV12-3 or TRBV12-4 and TRBJ1-1; TRBD1 agrees at 7 bases. The CDR3 is made up of 12 amino acids. J lost 10 bases, V lost 5 bases, and 7 bases had no gene match.

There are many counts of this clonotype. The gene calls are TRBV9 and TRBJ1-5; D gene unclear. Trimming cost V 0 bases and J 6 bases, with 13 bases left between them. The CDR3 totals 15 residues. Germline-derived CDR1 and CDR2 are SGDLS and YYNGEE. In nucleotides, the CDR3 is TGTGCCAGCAGCGTAGATGGTAGGGCCAGTCAGCCCCAGCATTTT. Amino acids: CASSVDGRASQPQHF.

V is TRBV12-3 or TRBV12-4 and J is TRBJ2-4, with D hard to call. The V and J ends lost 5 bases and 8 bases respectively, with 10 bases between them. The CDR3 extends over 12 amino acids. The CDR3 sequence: CASSAAPDIQYF. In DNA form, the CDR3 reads TGTGCCAGCAGTGCAGCCCCAGACATTCAGTACTTC.

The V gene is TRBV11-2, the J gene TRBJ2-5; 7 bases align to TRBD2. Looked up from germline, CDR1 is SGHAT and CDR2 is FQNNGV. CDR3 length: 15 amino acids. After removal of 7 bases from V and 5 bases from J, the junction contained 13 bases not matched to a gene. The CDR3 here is CASIQTGGSGETQYF. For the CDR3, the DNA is TGTGCCAGCATCCAAACCGGGGGGAGTGGGGAGACCCAGTACTTC. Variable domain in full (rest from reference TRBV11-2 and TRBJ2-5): EAGVAQSPRYKIIEKRQSVAFWCNPISGHATLYWYQQILGQGPKLLIQFQNNGVVDDSQLPKDRFSAERLKGVDSTLKIQPAKLEDSAVYLCASIQTGGSGETQYFGPGTRLLVL.

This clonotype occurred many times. The CDR3, as DNA: TGTGCCAGCAGTACAGGGGGCACAGATACGCAGTATTTT. This gives the protein CASSTGGTDTQYF. The rearrangement joins TRBV6-5 to TRBJ2-3, with 7 bases lining up with TRBD1. CDR3 size: 13 residues. Per the germline V gene, CDR1 is MNHEY and CDR2 is SVGAGI. V dropped 5 bases and J dropped 1; count of bases not matched to a gene: 0.

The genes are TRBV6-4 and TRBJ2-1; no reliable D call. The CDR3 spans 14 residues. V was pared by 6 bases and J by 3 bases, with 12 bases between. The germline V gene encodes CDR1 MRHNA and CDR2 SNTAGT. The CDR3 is CASSEPPRYNEQFF. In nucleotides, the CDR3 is TGTGCCAGCAGCGAACCCCCTCGCTACAATGAGCAGTTCTTC.

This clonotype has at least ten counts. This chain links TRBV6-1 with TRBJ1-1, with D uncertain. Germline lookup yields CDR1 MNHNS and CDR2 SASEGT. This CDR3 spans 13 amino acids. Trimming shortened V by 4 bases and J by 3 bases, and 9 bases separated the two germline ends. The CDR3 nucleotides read TGTGCCAGCAGTGGAGGGAGGGACACTGAAGCTTTCTTT. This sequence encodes CASSGGRDTEAFF.

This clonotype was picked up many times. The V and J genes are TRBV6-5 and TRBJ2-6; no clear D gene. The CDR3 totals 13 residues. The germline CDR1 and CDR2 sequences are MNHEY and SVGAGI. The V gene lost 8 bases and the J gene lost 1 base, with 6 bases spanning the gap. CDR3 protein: CASLRSGANVLTF. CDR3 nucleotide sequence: TGTGCCAGCCTGCGGTCTGGGGCCAACGTCCTGACTTTC.

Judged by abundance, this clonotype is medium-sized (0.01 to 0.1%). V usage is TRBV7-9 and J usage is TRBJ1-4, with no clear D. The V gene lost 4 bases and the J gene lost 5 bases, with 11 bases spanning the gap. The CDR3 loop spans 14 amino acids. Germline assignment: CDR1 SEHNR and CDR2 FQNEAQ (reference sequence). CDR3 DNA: TGTGCCAGCAGCTCCTTTCGTGGAAATGAAAAACTGTTTTTT. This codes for CASSSFRGNEKLFF.

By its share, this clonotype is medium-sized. DNA of the CDR3: TGCAGCGTTGAAGAACGAGGGGGCGCTACCAAAAACATTCAGTACTTC. Amino acid sequence: CSVEERGGATKNIQYF. The rearrangement links TRBV29-1 to TRBJ2-4; 7 nucleotides line up with TRBD1. The CDR3 runs 16 residues. V lost 0 bases, J lost 2 bases, and 7 bases stayed unmatched. Looked up from germline, CDR1 is SQVTM and CDR2 is ANQGSEA.

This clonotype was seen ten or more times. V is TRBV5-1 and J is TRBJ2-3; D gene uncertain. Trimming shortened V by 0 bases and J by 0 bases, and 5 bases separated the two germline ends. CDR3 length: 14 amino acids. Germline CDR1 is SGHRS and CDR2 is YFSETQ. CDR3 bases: TGCGCCAGCAGCTTGGATTCTAGCACAGATACGCAGTATTTT. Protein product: CASSLDSSTDTQYF.

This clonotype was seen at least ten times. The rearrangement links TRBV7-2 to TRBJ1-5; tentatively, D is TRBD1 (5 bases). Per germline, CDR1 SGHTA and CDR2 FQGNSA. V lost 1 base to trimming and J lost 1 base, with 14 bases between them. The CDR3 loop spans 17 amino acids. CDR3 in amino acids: CASSLGPGGDSNQPQHF. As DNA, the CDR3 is TGTGCCAGCAGCTTAGGCCCCGGGGGGGACAGCAATCAGCCCCAGCATTTT.

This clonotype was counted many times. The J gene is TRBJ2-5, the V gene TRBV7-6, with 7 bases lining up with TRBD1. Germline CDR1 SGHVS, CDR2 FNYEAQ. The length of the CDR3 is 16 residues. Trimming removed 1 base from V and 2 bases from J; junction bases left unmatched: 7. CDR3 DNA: TGTGCCAGCAGCTTAGGGATTTCGACAGGGCAAGAGACCCAGTACTTC. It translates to CASSLGISTGQETQYF.

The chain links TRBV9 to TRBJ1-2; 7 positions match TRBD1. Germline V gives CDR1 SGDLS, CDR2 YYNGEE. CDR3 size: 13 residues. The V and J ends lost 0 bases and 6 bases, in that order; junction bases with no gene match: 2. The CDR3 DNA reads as TGTGCCAGCAGCGTAGCTACAGGGGATGGCTACACCTTC. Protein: CASSVATGDGYTF.

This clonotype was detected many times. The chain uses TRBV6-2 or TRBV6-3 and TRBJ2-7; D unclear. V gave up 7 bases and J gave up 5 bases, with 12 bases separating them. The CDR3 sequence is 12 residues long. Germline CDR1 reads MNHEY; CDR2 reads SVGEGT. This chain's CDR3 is CASKYPRDEQYF. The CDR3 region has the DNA TGTGCCAGCAAGTACCCCCGGGACGAGCAGTACTTC.

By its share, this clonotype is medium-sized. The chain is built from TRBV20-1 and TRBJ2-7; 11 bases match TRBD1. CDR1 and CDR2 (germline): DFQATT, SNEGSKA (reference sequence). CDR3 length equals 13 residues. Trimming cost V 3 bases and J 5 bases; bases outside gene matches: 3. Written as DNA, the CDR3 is TGCAGTGCTAGGGGGACAGGGGGTGACGAGCAGTACTTC. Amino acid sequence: CSARGTGGDEQYF.

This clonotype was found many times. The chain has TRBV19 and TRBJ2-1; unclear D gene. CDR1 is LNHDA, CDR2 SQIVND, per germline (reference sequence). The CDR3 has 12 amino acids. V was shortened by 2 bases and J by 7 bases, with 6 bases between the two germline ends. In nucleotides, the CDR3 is TGTGCCAGTAGTATACCAACAAATGAGCAGTTCTTC. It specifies CASSIPTNEQFF.

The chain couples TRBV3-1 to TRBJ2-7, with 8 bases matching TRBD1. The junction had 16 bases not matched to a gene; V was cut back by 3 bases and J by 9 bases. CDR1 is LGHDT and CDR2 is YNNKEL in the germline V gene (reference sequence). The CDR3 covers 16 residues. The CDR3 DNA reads TGTGCCAGCAGCCACCAATTAACCCCAGGGGGCGAGGTGCAGTACTTC. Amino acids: CASSHQLTPGGEVQYF.

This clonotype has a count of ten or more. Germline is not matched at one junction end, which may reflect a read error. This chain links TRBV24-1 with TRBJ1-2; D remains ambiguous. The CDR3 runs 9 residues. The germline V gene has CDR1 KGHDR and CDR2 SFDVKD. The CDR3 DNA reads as TGTGCCACCAGTGATTTTAAGCCCTTC. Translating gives CATSDFKPF.

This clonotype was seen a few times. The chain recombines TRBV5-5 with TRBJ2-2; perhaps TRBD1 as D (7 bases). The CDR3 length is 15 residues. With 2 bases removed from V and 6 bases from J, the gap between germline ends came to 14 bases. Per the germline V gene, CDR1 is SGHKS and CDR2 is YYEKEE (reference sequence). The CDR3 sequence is CASSFSTGEAGELFF. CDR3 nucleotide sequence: TGTGCCAGCAGCTTTTCCACAGGGGAGGCCGGGGAGCTGTTTTTT.